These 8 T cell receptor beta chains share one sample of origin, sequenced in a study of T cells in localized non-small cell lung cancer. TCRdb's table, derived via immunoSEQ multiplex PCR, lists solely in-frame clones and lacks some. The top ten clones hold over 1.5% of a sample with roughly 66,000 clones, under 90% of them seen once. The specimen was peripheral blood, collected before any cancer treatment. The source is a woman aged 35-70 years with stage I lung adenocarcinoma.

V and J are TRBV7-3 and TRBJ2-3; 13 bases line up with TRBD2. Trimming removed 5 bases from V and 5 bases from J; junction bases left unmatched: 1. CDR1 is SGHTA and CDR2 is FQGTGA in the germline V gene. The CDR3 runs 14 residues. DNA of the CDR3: TGTGCCAGCAGCACTAGCGGGGGGGAAGATACGCAGTATTTT. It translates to CASSTSGGEDTQYF.

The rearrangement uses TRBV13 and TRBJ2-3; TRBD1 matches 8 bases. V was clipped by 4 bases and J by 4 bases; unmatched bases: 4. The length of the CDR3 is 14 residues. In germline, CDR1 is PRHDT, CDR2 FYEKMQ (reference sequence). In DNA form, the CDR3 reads TGTGCCAGCAGCTCCTTGACAGGGGCAGATACGCAGTATTTT. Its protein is CASSSLTGADTQYF.

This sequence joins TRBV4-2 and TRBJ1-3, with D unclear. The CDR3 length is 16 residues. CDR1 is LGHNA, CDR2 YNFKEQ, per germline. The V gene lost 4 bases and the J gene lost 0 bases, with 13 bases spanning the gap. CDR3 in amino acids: CASSPARTGSGNTIYF. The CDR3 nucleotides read TGTGCCAGCAGCCCCGCGAGGACCGGCTCTGGAAACACCATATATTTT.

In DNA, the CDR3 is TGTGCCAGTAGTATAGGGGGGCCCGGGGCCAACGTCCTGACTTTC. Amino acid sequence: CASSIGGPGANVLTF. The chain carries TRBV19 and TRBJ2-6, with a possible D match to TRBD1 (6 bases). This CDR3 comprises 15 residues. V was pared by 1 base and J by 4 bases, with 8 bases between. The germline gives CDR1 LNHDA, CDR2 SQIVND (reference sequence).

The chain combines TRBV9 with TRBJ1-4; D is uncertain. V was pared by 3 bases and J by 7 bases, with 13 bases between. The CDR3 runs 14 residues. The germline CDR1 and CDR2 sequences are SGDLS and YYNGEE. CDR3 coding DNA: TGTGCCAGCAGCGCCGGGCCCCAGAGTGAAAAACTGTTTTTT. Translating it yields CASSAGPQSEKLFF.

As DNA, the CDR3 is TGCGCCAGCGGATCCCCCGGGACAGGAGGCGGCTACACCTTC. Protein: CASGSPGTGGGYTF. V is TRBV5-1 and J is TRBJ1-2; 8 bases match TRBD1. V was pared by 7 bases and J by 8 bases, with 13 bases of the junction left unmatched. Germline values: CDR1 SGHRS, CDR2 YFSETQ. CDR3 length: 14 amino acids.

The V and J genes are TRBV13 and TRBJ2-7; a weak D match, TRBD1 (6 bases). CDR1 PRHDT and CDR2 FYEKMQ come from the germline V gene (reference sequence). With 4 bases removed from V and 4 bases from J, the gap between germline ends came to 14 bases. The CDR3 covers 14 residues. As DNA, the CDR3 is TGTGCCAGCAGCTCCTACAGGGCCCGTTACGAGCAGTACTTC. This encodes CASSSYRARYEQYF.

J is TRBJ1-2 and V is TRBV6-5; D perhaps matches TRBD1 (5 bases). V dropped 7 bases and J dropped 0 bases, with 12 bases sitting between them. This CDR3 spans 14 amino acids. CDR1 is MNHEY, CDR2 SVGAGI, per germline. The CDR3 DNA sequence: TGTGCCAGCACCCCGGGGCACGCTAACTATGGCTACACCTTC. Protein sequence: CASTPGHANYGYTF.